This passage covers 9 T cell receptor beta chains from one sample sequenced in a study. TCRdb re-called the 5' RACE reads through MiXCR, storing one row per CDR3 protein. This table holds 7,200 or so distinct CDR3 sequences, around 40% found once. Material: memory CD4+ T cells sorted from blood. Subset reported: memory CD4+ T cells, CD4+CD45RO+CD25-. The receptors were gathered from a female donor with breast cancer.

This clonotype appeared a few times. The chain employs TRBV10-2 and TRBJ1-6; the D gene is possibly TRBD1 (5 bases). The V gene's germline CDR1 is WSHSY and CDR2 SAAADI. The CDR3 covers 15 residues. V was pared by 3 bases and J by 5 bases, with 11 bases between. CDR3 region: CASSDRGADNSPLHF. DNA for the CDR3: TGCGCCAGCAGTGATAGGGGAGCTGATAATTCACCCCTCCACTTT.

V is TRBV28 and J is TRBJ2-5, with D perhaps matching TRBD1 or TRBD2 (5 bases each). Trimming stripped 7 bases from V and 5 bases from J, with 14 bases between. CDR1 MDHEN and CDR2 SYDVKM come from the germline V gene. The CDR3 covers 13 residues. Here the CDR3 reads CASTLPGRETQYF. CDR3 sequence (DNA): TGTGCCAGCACCCTCCCGGGGCGGGAGACCCAGTACTTC.

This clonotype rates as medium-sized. In DNA, the CDR3 is TGCGCCAGCAGCCACCTCCAGACAGGCAGTTCCGGGGAGCTGTTTTTT. This translates into CASSHLQTGSSGELFF. The V gene is TRBV4-1, the J gene TRBJ2-2, with D maybe TRBD1 (6 bases). Germline V lookup: CDR1 MGHRA, CDR2 YSYEKL. This CDR3 contains 16 residues. The V and J ends lost 3 bases and 6 bases respectively, with 17 bases between them.

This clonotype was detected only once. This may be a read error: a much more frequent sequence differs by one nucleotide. This chain's CDR3 is CASSLSGGSGCTF. The CDR3 coding sequence is TGTGCCAGCAGCTTAAGCGGTGGCAGTGGCTGCACCTTC. This chain connects TRBV7-2 to TRBJ1-2; D remains unclear. The CDR3 spans 13 residues. Germline V gene sequence: CDR1 SGHTA, CDR2 FQGNSA.

The CDR3 is CASSLRPDTQYF. Here the CDR3 DNA reads TGTGCCAGCAGCTTACGACCAGATACGCAGTATTTT. The gene calls are TRBV7-2 and TRBJ2-3; D is ambiguous. The CDR3 covers 12 residues. CDR1 is SGHTA and CDR2 is FQGNSA in the germline V gene. The V end lost 2 bases, the J end lost 4 bases, and 4 bases lay between the germline ends.

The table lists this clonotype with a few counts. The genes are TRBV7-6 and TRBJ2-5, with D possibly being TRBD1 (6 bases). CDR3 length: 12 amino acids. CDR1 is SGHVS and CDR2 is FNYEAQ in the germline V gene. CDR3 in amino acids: CVTRDTQETQYF. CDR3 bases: TGTGTCACACGGGACACACAAGAGACCCAGTACTTC.

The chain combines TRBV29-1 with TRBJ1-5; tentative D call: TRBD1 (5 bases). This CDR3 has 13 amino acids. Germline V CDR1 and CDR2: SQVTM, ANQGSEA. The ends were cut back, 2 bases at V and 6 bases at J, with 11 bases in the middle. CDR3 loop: CSVETGQGQPQHF. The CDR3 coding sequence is TGCAGCGTTGAAACGGGTCAGGGTCAGCCCCAGCATTTT.

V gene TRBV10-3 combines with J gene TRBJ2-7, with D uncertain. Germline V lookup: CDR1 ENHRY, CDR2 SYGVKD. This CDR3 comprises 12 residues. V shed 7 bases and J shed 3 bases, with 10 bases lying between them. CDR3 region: CAITVILYEQYF. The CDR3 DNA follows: TGTGCCATCACCGTCATTCTCTACGAGCAGTACTTC.

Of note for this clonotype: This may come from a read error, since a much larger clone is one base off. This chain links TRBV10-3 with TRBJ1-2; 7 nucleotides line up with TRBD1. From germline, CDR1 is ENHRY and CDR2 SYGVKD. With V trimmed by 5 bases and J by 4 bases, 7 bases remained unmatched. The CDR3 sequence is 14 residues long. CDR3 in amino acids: CAISKTGEGYGYTF. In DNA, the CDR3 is TGTGCCATCAGTAAAACAGGGGAGGGCTATGGCTACACCTTC.